This TCR beta chain was found in a study of CD8+CD57+ T cells in acquired aplastic anemia. The CDR3 consists of 14 residues. Germline V gene lookup returns CDR1 SNHLY and CDR2 FYNNEI. V shed 7 bases and J 2 bases; nucleotides not matched to a gene: 7. The TCR beta profiling, which covered VDJ combination and CDR3 sequence, was carried out using genomic DNA as the template. TCRdb used MiXCR to reprocess the reads, holding one entry per CDR3 protein. This table has about 120,000 distinct CDR3 sequences, approximately 50% appearing once. Sequencing involved patients with CD8+CD57+ cell expansion previously shown by flow cytometry.

V usage is TRBV2 and J usage is TRBJ2-7; 8 bases are a match to TRBD1. This sequence originates from a human donor with aplastic anemia. Sequencing used sorted CD4+, CD8+, or CD8+CD57+ T cells (not recorded which) from PBMCs. CDR3 protein: CASIRGREAYEQYF. The CDR3 DNA follows: TGTGCCAGCATCAGGGGGCGCGAAGCCTACGAGCAGTACTTC. Full variable domain (rest looked up from reference TRBV2 and TRBJ2-7): EPEVTQTPSHQVTQMGQEVILRCVPISNHLYFYWYRQILGQKVEFLVSFYNNEISEKSEIFDDQFSVERPDGSNFTLKIRSTKLEDSAMYFCASIRGREAYEQYFGPGTRLTVT.